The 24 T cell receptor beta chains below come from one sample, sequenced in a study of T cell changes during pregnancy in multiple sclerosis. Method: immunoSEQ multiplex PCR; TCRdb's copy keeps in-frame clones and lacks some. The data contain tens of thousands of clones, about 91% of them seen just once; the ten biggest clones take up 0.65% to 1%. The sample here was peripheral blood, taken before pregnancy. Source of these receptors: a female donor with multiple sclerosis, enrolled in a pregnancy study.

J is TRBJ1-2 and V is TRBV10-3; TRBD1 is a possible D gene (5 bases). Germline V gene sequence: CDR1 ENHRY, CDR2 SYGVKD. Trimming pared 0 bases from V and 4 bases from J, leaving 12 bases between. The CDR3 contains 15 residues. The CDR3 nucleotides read TGTGCCATCAGTGAGTCGATCGGGGGGGGCTATGGCTACACCTTC. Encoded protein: CAISESIGGGYGYTF.

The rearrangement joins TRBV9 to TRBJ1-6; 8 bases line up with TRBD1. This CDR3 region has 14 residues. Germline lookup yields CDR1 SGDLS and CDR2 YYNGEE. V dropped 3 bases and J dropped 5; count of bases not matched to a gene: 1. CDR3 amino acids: CASSAGQDNSPLHF. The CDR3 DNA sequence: TGTGCCAGCAGCGCGGGACAGGATAATTCACCCCTCCACTTT.

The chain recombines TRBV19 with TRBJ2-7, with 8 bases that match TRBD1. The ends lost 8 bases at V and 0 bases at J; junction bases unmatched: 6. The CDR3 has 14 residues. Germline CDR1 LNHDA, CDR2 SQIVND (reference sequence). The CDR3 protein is CASSRTGRSYEQYF. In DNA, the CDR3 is TGTGCCAGTTCCCGGACAGGGCGCTCCTACGAGCAGTACTTC.

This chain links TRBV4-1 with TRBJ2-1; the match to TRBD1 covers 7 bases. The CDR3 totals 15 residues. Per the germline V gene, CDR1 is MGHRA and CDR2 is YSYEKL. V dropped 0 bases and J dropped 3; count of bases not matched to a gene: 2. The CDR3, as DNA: TGCGCCAGCAGCCAAGAACAGGGGTACTACAATGAGCAGTTCTTC. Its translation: CASSQEQGYYNEQFF.

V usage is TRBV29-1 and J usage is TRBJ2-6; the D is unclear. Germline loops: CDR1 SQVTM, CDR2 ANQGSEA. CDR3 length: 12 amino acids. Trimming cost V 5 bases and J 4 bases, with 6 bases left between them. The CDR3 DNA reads TGCAGCGTTCCCTCCGGGGCCAACGTCCTGACTTTC. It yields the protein CSVPSGANVLTF.

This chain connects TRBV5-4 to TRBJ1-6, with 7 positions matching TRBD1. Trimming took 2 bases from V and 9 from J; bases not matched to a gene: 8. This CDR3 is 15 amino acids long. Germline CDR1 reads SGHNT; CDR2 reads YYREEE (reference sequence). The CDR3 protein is CASSFWDSEGSPLHF. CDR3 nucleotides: TGTGCCAGCAGCTTTTGGGACAGTGAGGGTTCACCCCTCCACTTT.

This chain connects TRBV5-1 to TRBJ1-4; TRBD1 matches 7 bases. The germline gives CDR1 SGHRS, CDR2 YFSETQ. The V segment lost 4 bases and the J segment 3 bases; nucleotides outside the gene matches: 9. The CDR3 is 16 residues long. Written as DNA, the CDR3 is TGCGCCAGCAGCGGAGTCGAGGGGGCTCCTAATGAAAAACTGTTTTTT. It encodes CASSGVEGAPNEKLFF.

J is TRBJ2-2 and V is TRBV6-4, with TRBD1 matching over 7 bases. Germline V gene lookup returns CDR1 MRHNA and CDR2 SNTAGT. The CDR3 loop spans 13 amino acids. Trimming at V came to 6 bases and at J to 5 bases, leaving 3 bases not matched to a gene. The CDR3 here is CASRLTGTGELFF. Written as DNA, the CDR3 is TGTGCCAGCAGACTGACAGGGACCGGGGAGCTGTTTTTT.

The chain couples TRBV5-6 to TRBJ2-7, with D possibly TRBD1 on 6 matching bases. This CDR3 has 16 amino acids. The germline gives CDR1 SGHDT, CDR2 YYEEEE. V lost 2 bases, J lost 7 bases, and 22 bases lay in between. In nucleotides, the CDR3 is TGTGCCAGCAGCTTTAGGGGGACGGTCAGGAGTGGTGAGCAGTACTTC. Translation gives CASSFRGTVRSGEQYF. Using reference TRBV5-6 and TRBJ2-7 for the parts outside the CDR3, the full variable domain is DAGVTQSPTHLIKTRGQQVTLRCSPKSGHDTVSWYQQALGQGPQFIFQYYEEEERQRGNFPDRFSGHQFPNYSSELNVNALLLGDSALYLCASSFRGTVRSGEQYFGPGTRLTVT.

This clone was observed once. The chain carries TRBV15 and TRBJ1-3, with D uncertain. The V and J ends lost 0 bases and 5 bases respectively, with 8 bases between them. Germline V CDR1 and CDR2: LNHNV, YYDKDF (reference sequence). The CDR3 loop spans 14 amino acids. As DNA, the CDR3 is TGTGCCACCAGCAGAGATGCACAGAGAAACACCATATATTTT. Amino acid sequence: CATSRDAQRNTIYF. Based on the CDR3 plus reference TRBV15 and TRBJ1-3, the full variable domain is DAMVIQNPRYQVTQFGKPVTLSCSQTLNHNVMYWYQQKSSQAPKLLFHYYDKDFNNEADTPDNFQSRRPNTSFCFLDIRSPGLGDTAMYLCATSRDAQRNTIYFGEGSWLTVV.

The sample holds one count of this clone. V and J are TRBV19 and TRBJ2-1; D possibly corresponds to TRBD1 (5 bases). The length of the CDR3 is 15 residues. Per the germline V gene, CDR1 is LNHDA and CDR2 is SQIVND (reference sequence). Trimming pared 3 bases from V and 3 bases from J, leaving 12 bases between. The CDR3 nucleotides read TGTGCCAGTAGTATTTCCGACAGCCGCTACAATGAGCAGTTCTTC. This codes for CASSISDSRYNEQFF. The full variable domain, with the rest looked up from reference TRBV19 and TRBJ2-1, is DGGITQSPKYLFRKEGQNVTLSCEQNLNHDAMYWYRQDPGQGLRLIYYSQIVNDFQKGDIAEGYSVSREKKESFPLTVTSAQKNPTAFYLCASSISDSRYNEQFFGPGTRLTVL.

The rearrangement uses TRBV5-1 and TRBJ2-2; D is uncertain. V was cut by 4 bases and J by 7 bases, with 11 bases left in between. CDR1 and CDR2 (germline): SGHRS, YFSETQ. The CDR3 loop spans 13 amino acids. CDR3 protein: CASSASIGGELFF. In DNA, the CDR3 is TGCGCCAGCAGCGCCTCCATCGGCGGGGAGCTGTTTTTT.

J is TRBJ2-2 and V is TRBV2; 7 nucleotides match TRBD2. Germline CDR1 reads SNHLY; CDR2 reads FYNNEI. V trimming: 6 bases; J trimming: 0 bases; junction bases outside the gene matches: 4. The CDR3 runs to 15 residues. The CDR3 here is CASRASGPNTGELFF. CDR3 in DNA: TGTGCCAGCAGGGCTAGCGGACCGAACACCGGGGAGCTGTTTTTT. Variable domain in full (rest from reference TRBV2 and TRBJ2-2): EPEVTQTPSHQVTQMGQEVILRCVPISNHLYFYWYRQILGQKVEFLVSFYNNEISEKSEIFDDQFSVERPDGSNFTLKIRSTKLEDSAMYFCASRASGPNTGELFFGEGSRLTVL.

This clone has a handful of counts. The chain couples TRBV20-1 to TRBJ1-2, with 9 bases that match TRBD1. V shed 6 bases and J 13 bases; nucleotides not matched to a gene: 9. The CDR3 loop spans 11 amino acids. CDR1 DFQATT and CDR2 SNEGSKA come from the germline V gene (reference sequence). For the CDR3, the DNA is TGCAGTGCCCAGGGACAGGGCTTAGCCACCTTC. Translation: CSAQGQGLATF.

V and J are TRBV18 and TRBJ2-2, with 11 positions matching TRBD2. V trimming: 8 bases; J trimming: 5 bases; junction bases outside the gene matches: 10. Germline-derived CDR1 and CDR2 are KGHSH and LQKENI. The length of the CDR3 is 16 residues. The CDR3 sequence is CASPKTSGATTGELFF. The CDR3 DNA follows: TGTGCCAGCCCGAAGACTAGCGGGGCCACTACCGGGGAGCTGTTTTTT.

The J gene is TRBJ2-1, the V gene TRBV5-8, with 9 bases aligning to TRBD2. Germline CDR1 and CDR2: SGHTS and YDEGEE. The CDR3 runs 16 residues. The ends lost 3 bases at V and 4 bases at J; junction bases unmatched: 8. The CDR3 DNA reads TGTGCCAGCAGCTCCTTAGCGGGGGCCCATTACAATGAGCAGTTCTTC. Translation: CASSSLAGAHYNEQFF. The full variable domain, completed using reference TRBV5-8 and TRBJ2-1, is EAGVTQSPTHLIKTRGQQATLRCSPISGHTSVYWYQQALGLGLQFLLWYDEGEERNRGNFPPRFSGRQFPNYSSELNVNALELEDSALYLCASSSLAGAHYNEQFFGPGTRLTVL.

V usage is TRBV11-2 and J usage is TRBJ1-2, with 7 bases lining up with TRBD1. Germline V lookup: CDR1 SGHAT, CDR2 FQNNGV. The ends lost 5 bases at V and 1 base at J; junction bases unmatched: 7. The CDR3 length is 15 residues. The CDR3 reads CASSHGGGNNYGYTF. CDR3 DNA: TGTGCCAGCAGCCATGGAGGGGGCAATAACTATGGCTACACCTTC.

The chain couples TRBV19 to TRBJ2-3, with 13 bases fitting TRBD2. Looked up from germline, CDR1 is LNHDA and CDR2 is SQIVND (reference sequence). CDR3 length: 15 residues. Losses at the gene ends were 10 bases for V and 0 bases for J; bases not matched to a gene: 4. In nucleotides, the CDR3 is TGTGCCACCTCGGGACTAGCGGGAAGCACAGATACGCAGTATTTT. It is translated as CATSGLAGSTDTQYF.

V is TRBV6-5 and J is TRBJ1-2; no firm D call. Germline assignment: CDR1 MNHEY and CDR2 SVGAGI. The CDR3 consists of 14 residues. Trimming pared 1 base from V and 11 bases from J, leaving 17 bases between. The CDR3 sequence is CASSYWLTTREYTF. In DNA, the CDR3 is TGTGCCAGCAGTTACTGGCTGACGACCCGGGAATACACCTTC.

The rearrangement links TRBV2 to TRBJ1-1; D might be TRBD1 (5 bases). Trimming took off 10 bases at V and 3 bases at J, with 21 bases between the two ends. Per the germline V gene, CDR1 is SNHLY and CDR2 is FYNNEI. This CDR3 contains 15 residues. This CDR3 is CAKQGLGREDTEAFF. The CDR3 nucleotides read TGTGCCAAGCAGGGTCTGGGCAGGGAGGACACTGAAGCTTTCTTT.

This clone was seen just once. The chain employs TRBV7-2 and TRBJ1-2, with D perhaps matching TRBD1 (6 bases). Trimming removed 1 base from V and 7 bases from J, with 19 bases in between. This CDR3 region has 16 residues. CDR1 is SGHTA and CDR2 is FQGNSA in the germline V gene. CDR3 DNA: TGTGCCAGCAGCTTAGGGTCAGGGGATCTGGCGGGTGGCTACACCTTC. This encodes CASSLGSGDLAGGYTF.

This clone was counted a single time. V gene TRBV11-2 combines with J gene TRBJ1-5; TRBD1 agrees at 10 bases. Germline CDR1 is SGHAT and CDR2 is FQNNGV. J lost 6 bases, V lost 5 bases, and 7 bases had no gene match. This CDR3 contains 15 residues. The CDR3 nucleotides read TGTGCCAGCAGCCCAGGGACAGGGGAAGGTCAGCCCCAGCATTTT. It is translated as CASSPGTGEGQPQHF.

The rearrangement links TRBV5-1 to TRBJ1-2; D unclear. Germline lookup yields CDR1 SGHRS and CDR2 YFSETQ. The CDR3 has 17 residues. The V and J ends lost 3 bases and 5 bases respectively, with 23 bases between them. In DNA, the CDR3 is TGCGCCAGCAGCTCCTCCCCCGGGGAAACTCTTAAGTATGGCTACACCTTC. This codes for CASSSSPGETLKYGYTF.

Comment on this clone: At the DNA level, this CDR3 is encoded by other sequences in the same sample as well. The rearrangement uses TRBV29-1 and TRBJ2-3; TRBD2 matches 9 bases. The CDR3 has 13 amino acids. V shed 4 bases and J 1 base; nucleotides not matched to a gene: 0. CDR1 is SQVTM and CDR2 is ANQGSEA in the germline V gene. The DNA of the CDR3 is TGCAGCGTTGGGACTAGCGGCACAGATACGCAGTATTTT. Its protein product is CSVGTSGTDTQYF.